These 15 T cell receptor beta chains share one sample of origin, sequenced in a study of blood T cell repertoires in COVID-19. Clones were read by immunoSEQ multiplex PCR, and TCRdb kept only the in-frame ones, dropping some. Of hundreds of thousands of clones in the sample, under 90% were seen once. Sequencing was carried out using peripheral blood. All receptors come from a woman in her 30s with COVID-19, enrolled during active disease.

The V call is TRBV2, the J call TRBJ1-4, with 8 bases matching TRBD1. This CDR3 is 17 amino acids long. CDR1 and CDR2 (germline): SNHLY, FYNNEI. J was trimmed by 2 bases and V by 4 bases; bases with no gene match: 9. CDR3 sequence reads: CASSAKQGDATNEKLFF. The CDR3 DNA is TGTGCCAGCAGTGCAAAACAGGGGGATGCGACTAATGAAAAACTGTTTTTT.

The chain employs TRBV9 and TRBJ2-3; 8 bases align to TRBD1. V lost 4 bases, J lost 4 bases, and 8 bases stayed unmatched. Germline CDR1 SGDLS, CDR2 YYNGEE. This CDR3 is 15 amino acids long. For the CDR3, the DNA is TGTGCCAGCAGCCCTCAGGGGGCGGGGTCAGATACGCAGTATTTT. Its translation is CASSPQGAGSDTQYF.

The chain combines TRBV28 with TRBJ1-3, with D perhaps TRBD1 (6 bases). CDR1 MDHEN and CDR2 SYDVKM come from the germline V gene. The CDR3 length is 12 residues. V dropped 5 bases and J dropped 11 bases, with 13 bases sitting between them. The CDR3 DNA sequence: TGTGCCAGCAGTCGACCGGGACACCCCATATATTTT. This translates into CASSRPGHPIYF.

V and J are TRBV5-1 and TRBJ2-2; D perhaps matches TRBD2 (6 bases). Germline V gene sequence: CDR1 SGHRS, CDR2 YFSETQ. There are 16 residues in the CDR3. The ends were cut back, 4 bases at V and 1 base at J, with 14 bases in the middle. CDR3 amino acids: CASSVGLAENTGELFF. The CDR3 nucleotides read TGCGCCAGCAGCGTAGGTTTAGCGGAGAACACCGGGGAGCTGTTTTTT.

In nucleotides, the CDR3 is TGCGCCAGCGGGGGACAGGGGGCAAGCACAGATACGCAGTATTTT. Its protein is CASGGQGASTDTQYF. The V call is TRBV5-1, the J call TRBJ2-3, with 12 bases that match TRBD1. The trim removed 7 bases at V and 0 bases at J, leaving 3 bases unmatched. The CDR3 loop spans 15 amino acids. Germline lookup yields CDR1 SGHRS and CDR2 YFSETQ.

The V call is TRBV19, the J call TRBJ2-1; 15 nucleotides line up with TRBD2. Germline V gene lookup returns CDR1 LNHDA and CDR2 SQIVND (reference sequence). Losses at the gene ends were 7 bases for V and 10 bases for J; bases not matched to a gene: 17. The CDR3 sequence is 18 residues long. Written as DNA, the CDR3 is TGTGCCAGTAACGCCGGACTAGCGGGGGGGCCAAAGAGAGGCGAGCAGTTCTTC. It codes for CASNAGLAGGPKRGEQFF.

This clone was observed a few times. This sequence joins TRBV2 and TRBJ1-1; 7 nucleotides align to TRBD1. Trimming removed 10 bases from V and 0 bases from J; junction bases left unmatched: 11. Germline V lookup: CDR1 SNHLY, CDR2 FYNNEI. CDR3 size: 15 residues. CDR3 sequence (DNA): TGTGCCACCCACCTCCGGGACAGCATGAACACTGAAGCTTTCTTT. Encoded protein: CATHLRDSMNTEAFF.

V and J are TRBV18 and TRBJ2-5; TRBD1 agrees at 7 bases. The CDR3 extends over 16 amino acids. With V trimmed by 6 bases and J by 2 bases, 12 bases remained unmatched. Germline V gives CDR1 KGHSH, CDR2 LQKENI. For the CDR3, the DNA is TGTGCCAGCTCCCCGTCGCGCTGGGACAGTCAAGAGACCCAGTACTTC. Translated, it gives CASSPSRWDSQETQYF.

The gene calls are TRBV5-6 and TRBJ1-6; no reliable D call. This CDR3 region has 14 residues. Germline CDR1 reads SGHDT; CDR2 reads YYEEEE. Between the trimmed V and J ends, which lost 5 bases and 10 bases, there was a span of 16 bases. The CDR3 region has the DNA TGTGCCAGCAGTCCTGGGCCGGCGGGATCACCCCTCCACTTT. It translates to CASSPGPAGSPLHF.

Notes on this clone: Other DNA variants within this sample encode the same CDR3. The CDR3 reads CASSRRDSQETQYF. CDR3 DNA sequence: TGTGCCAGCAGCCGGAGGGACTCCCAAGAGACCCAGTACTTC. The V call is TRBV11-3, the J call TRBJ2-5; D perhaps matches TRBD2 (6 bases). This CDR3 has 14 amino acids. Trimming shortened V by 5 bases and J by 1 base, and 11 bases separated the two germline ends. Germline lookup yields CDR1 SGHNT and CDR2 YENEEA.

V usage is TRBV7-2 and J usage is TRBJ1-3; 8 bases agree with TRBD1. V shed 5 bases and J 7 bases; nucleotides not matched to a gene: 4. The CDR3 totals 13 residues. Germline V gene data show CDR1 as SGHTA and CDR2 as FQGNSA. For the CDR3, the DNA is TGTGCCAGCAGCACCCGACAGGGGAACACCATATATTTT. It translates to CASSTRQGNTIYF.

On this clone itself: One end of the junction fails to match germline, which may point to a read error. The genes are TRBV4-1 and TRBJ1-3; tentative D call: TRBD1 (5 bases). The CDR3 is 16 residues long. Germline V gene lookup returns CDR1 MGHRA and CDR2 YSYEKL. The CDR3 loop is CASSKDGLQVGNTIYF. In DNA form, the CDR3 reads TGCGCCAGCAGCAAAGATGGTTTACAGGTTGGAAACACCATATATTTT.

The genes are TRBV6-2 or TRBV6-3 and TRBJ1-2, with 8 bases fitting TRBD1. After removal of 2 bases from V and 7 bases from J, the junction contained 9 bases not matched to a gene. The CDR3 spans 15 residues. Germline V lookup: CDR1 MNHEY, CDR2 SVGEGT. CDR3 DNA: TGTGCCAGCAGTTACGAAGACAGGGGAGCGAGTGGCTACACCTTC. Translated, it gives CASSYEDRGASGYTF.

This rearrangement joins TRBV11-3 to TRBJ1-1; 9 bases line up with TRBD1. The CDR3 covers 13 residues. CDR1 and CDR2 (germline): SGHNT, YENEEA. V trimming: 5 bases; J trimming: 6 bases; junction bases outside the gene matches: 4. This CDR3 reads CASSPQGAAEAFF. CDR3 nucleotides: TGTGCCAGCAGCCCACAGGGGGCGGCTGAAGCTTTCTTT.

The chain employs TRBV7-2 and TRBJ1-4; D remains unclear. Germline CDR1 reads SGHTA; CDR2 reads FQGNSA. Trimming took 5 bases from V and 5 from J, leaving 15 bases between them. CDR3 size: 15 residues. In DNA, the CDR3 is TGTGCCAGCAGCACCGGGAGAAGAGGCAATGAAAAACTGTTTTTT. Its translation: CASSTGRRGNEKLFF.